This T cell receptor (beta chain) originates from a study of blood T cell repertoires in COVID-19. TCRdb keeps only in-frame clones here, not all; method: immunoSEQ multiplex PCR. Counted here are fewer than 150,000 clones, around 80% occurring once; the ten biggest clones make up around 1.6%. The CDR3 runs to 13 residues. The germline V gene encodes CDR1 SNHLY and CDR2 FYNNEI. Trimming removed 8 bases at V and 5 bases at J, with 10 bases between. The sample was PBMCs or T cells enriched from blood (not recorded which). This clonotype was obtained from a woman between 18 and 30 years old who had been exposed to COVID-19. The chain joins TRBV2 to TRBJ1-6; D unclear. CDR3 protein: CASGRKDNSPLHF. CDR3 DNA: TGTGCCAGCGGGCGAAAAGATAATTCACCCCTCCACTTT.